Below are 17 T cell receptor beta chains sequenced from a single sample in a study of human T cells and chemical hapten exposure. One entry per CDR3 protein, called by TCRdb with MiXCR from the RACE reads. This sample has approximately 60,000 distinct CDR3 sequences, with about 10% found just once. Time point indicated: pre-sensitization, week 0. As to treatment: therapeutic diphenylcyclopropenone sensitization with weekly scalp DPC. Sequenced here: whole blood, sampled in connection with sensitization to the hapten diphenylcyclopropenone (DPC). All receptors come from a woman aged 40 to 50 with alopecia areata. Some clones in this sample may be carry-over from other donors' samples.

This clonotype was counted only a few times. This chain joins TRBV5-1 and TRBJ1-5; 7 bases map to TRBD1. Germline CDR1 is SGHRS and CDR2 is YFSETQ. The ends lost 3 bases at V and 7 bases at J; junction bases unmatched: 4. The CDR3 consists of 13 residues. This chain's CDR3 is CASSSTGNQPQHF. The CDR3 nucleotides read TGCGCCAGCAGCTCGACAGGGAACCAGCCCCAGCATTTT.

This clonotype was observed at least ten times. DNA of the CDR3: TGCAGTGCTAGGGCTAGCGGGAGCTTTGAGCAGTTCTTC. Translating it yields CSARASGSFEQFF. This chain uses TRBV20-1 with TRBJ2-1, with 10 bases that match TRBD2. The V and J ends lost 3 bases and 9 bases, in that order; junction bases with no gene match: 5. This CDR3 is built from 13 residues. Germline loops: CDR1 DFQATT, CDR2 SNEGSKA (reference sequence).

This clonotype was observed many times. The gene calls are TRBV7-3 and TRBJ2-3; D remains unclear. The germline CDR1 and CDR2 sequences are SGHTA and FQGTGA. V was cut by 5 bases and J by 3 bases, with 9 bases left in between. The CDR3 has 13 amino acids. The DNA for the CDR3 is TGTGCCAGCAGCCGGACGAGAACAGATACGCAGTATTTT. This gives the protein CASSRTRTDTQYF.

This clonotype has ten or more counts. This chain joins TRBV7-2 and TRBJ2-3, with D perhaps TRBD2 (6 bases). CDR3 length: 14 residues. Germline-derived CDR1 and CDR2 are SGHTA and FQGNSA. The germline V and J ends were trimmed by 7 bases and 4 bases, with 15 bases remaining between them. The CDR3 DNA reads TGTGCCAGCACACTAGCTTTCCCCCCAGATACGCAGTATTTT. This gives the protein CASTLAFPPDTQYF.

The V call is TRBV6-4, the J call TRBJ2-2; D may be TRBD2 (5 bases). Per the germline V gene, CDR1 is MRHNA and CDR2 is SNTAGT. Trimming took off 2 bases at V and 5 bases at J, with 12 bases between the two ends. The CDR3 consists of 15 residues. CDR3: CASSDGSPGTGELFF. In DNA, the CDR3 is TGTGCCAGCAGTGACGGGTCCCCGGGGACCGGGGAGCTGTTTTTT.

This clonotype appeared many times. This chain links TRBV5-8 with TRBJ1-5, with D perhaps matching TRBD1 (5 bases). Trimming left V 4 bases short and J 0 bases short, with 23 bases between. Germline V gene data show CDR1 as SGHTS and CDR2 as YDEGEE. The CDR3 runs to 19 residues. The CDR3 DNA reads as TGTGCCAGCAGCCCAACCAACGCACCGGGACCAAATAGCAATCAGCCCCAGCATTTT. Protein sequence: CASSPTNAPGPNSNQPQHF.

CDR3 in DNA: TGTGCCAGCAGCCAGGGGGCAGGAGAGCAGTTCTTC. This translates into CASSQGAGEQFF. This chain links TRBV12-3 or TRBV12-4 with TRBJ2-1; TRBD1 matches 8 bases. J gave up 10 bases and V 6 bases, and 5 bases lay outside the gene matches. The CDR3 covers 12 residues.

This clonotype came up a few times. This chain uses TRBV20-1 with TRBJ1-2, with D possibly being TRBD1 (5 bases). Looked up from germline, CDR1 is DFQATT and CDR2 is SNEGSKA (reference sequence). This CDR3 has 13 residues. The V gene lost 0 bases and the J gene lost 8 bases, with 13 bases spanning the gap. The CDR3 spells CSARDLGPKGYTF. The CDR3 nucleotides read TGCAGTGCTAGAGATCTGGGGCCCAAGGGCTACACCTTC.

This clonotype was counted ten times or more. The chain couples TRBV5-6 to TRBJ2-2; D is unresolved. V lost 6 bases, J lost 5 bases, and 20 bases lay in between. The CDR3 consists of 16 residues. Germline loops: CDR1 SGHDT, CDR2 YYEEEE. For the CDR3, the DNA is TGTGCCAGCAACCCTCGGATTGGTCCGCTGACCGGGGAGCTGTTTTTT. Translating it yields CASNPRIGPLTGELFF.

On this clonotype: A read error may produce the germline difference seen at one junction end. V gene TRBV7-2 combines with J gene TRBJ2-3; 10 bases match TRBD2. CDR1 and CDR2 from the germline V gene are SGHTA and FQGNSA. The CDR3 is 15 amino acids. The CDR3 protein is CASSPRTSGLDTQFF. CDR3 sequence (DNA): TGTGCCAGCAGCCCCCGGACTAGCGGTTTAGATACGCAGTTTTTT.

This sequence joins TRBV11-2 and TRBJ2-3; 14 bases are a match to TRBD2. The J segment lost 5 bases and the V segment lost 5 bases, leaving 3 bases of the junction unmatched. The CDR3 runs to 15 residues. From germline, CDR1 is SGHAT and CDR2 FQNNGV. The CDR3: CASSRGLAGEDTQYF. Written as DNA, the CDR3 is TGTGCCAGCAGCCGGGGACTAGCGGGAGAAGATACGCAGTATTTT.

The chain links TRBV27 to TRBJ1-5; the D gene is possibly TRBD1 (6 bases). V was pared by 3 bases and J by 2 bases, with 11 bases between. The CDR3 contains 15 residues. Germline V gives CDR1 MNHEY, CDR2 SMNVEV (reference sequence). CDR3 loop: CASSLQGLGNQPQHF. In DNA, the CDR3 is TGTGCCAGCAGTTTGCAGGGGCTTGGCAATCAGCCCCAGCATTTT.

A few counts support this clonotype. V is TRBV7-9 and J is TRBJ2-3; no clear D. The CDR3 is made up of 15 amino acids. Deletions cut 5 bases from V and 0 bases from J, with 12 bases between. Germline V gives CDR1 SEHNR, CDR2 FQNEAQ (reference sequence). The CDR3: CASSAPYSSTDTQYF. The DNA of the CDR3 is TGTGCCAGCAGCGCCCCCTACAGTAGCACAGATACGCAGTATTTT.

The table lists this clonotype with many counts. The rearrangement links TRBV29-1 to TRBJ1-1; tentative D call: TRBD1 (6 bases). The CDR3 runs 16 residues. The germline CDR1 and CDR2 sequences are SQVTM and ANQGSEA. The germline V and J ends were trimmed by 0 bases and 5 bases, with 19 bases remaining between them. The DNA of the CDR3 is TGCAGCGTTGAAGATACGTTGGGGGCGCAGAGGACTGAAGCTTTCTTT. Encoded protein: CSVEDTLGAQRTEAFF.

This clonotype was picked up many times. The chain combines TRBV7-3 with TRBJ1-1, with D possibly TRBD1 on 6 matching bases. With 4 bases removed from V and 1 base from J, the gap between germline ends came to 7 bases. Germline-derived CDR1 and CDR2 are SGHTA and FQGTGA. This CDR3 region has 13 residues. This chain's CDR3 is CASSSQGNTEAFF. The CDR3 DNA follows: TGTGCCAGCAGCTCACAGGGGAACACTGAAGCTTTCTTT.

This clonotype was seen only a few times. DNA of the CDR3: TGTGCCAGCAGCCAAGATCGGGGGCCCGGGGAGCTGTTTTTT. Amino acid sequence: CASSQDRGPGELFF. J is TRBJ2-2 and V is TRBV4-2, with D possibly being TRBD1 or TRBD2 (6 bases each). Trimming removed 0 bases from V and 6 bases from J, with 8 bases in between. This CDR3 region has 14 residues. Per the germline V gene, CDR1 is LGHNA and CDR2 is YNFKEQ.

V usage is TRBV7-2 and J usage is TRBJ2-1; D could derive from TRBD1 or TRBD2 (5 bases each). The V gene lost 6 bases and the J gene lost 8 bases, with 14 bases spanning the gap. Looked up from germline, CDR1 is SGHTA and CDR2 is FQGNSA. This CDR3 is 13 amino acids long. CDR3 loop: CASRRGGFDEQFF. CDR3 coding DNA: TGTGCCAGCAGACGGGGCGGGTTTGATGAGCAGTTCTTC.